Below, 10 T cell receptor beta chains from the same sample are listed, as sequenced in a study of T-cell memory formation after mild COVID-19. TCRdb reanalysed the 5' RACE reads using MiXCR and keeps one entry per CDR3 protein. The profile shows fewer than 450,000 distinct CDR3 sequences, roughly 26% of them singletons. Sequenced sample: PBMCs or a T cell subset sorted from them (not recorded which). Receptors were obtained from an adult woman who had mild COVID-19 (a few samples of this study predate the infection). Cell type and time point are not known.

This clonotype has more than one count but fewer than ten. The rearrangement uses TRBV6-6 and TRBJ2-7, with a possible D match to TRBD2 (5 bases). CDR3 size: 13 residues. Trimming cost V 8 bases and J 3 bases, with 14 bases left between them. Germline CDR1 MNHNY, CDR2 SVGAGI (reference sequence). The CDR3: CASVPGGGYEQYF. The DNA of the CDR3 is TGTGCCAGCGTTCCGGGTGGAGGCTACGAGCAGTACTTC.

This clonotype has more than one count but fewer than ten. The V call is TRBV7-9, the J call TRBJ2-5; TRBD1 aligns across 7 bases. Germline-derived CDR1 and CDR2 are SEHNR and FQNEAQ (reference sequence). CDR3 size: 15 residues. The V segment lost 1 base and the J segment 2 bases; nucleotides outside the gene matches: 4. CDR3 region: CASSLGSRGQETQYF. CDR3 sequence (DNA): TGTGCCAGCAGCTTAGGGAGCAGGGGGCAAGAGACCCAGTACTTC.

The chain uses TRBV20-1 and TRBJ2-2; either TRBD1 or TRBD2 may fit D (5 bases each). Trimming pared 4 bases from V and 0 bases from J, leaving 12 bases between. The CDR3 totals 15 residues. Germline CDR1 reads DFQATT; CDR2 reads SNEGSKA (reference sequence). This chain's CDR3 is CSAIPGRSNTGELFF. Written as DNA, the CDR3 is TGCAGTGCTATCCCGGGACGGTCGAACACCGGGGAGCTGTTTTTT.

The chain recombines TRBV3-1 with TRBJ1-1, with D tentatively TRBD1 (6 bases). Germline assignment: CDR1 LGHDT and CDR2 YNNKEL (reference sequence). The V end was cut by 6 bases, the J end by 4 bases, with 21 bases between. The CDR3 runs 16 residues. The CDR3 DNA follows: TGTGCCAGCAGTCCAACCCGCAGGGGCCGGGGCACTGAAGCTTTCTTT. This translates into CASSPTRRGRGTEAFF.

This clonotype has at least ten counts. V and J are TRBV4-3 and TRBJ1-5, with D perhaps matching TRBD1 (6 bases). The V gene's germline CDR1 is LGHNA and CDR2 YSLEER. V was pared by 0 bases and J by 2 bases, with 11 bases between. This CDR3 has 16 amino acids. The CDR3 protein is CASSQDLRGGNQPQHF. CDR3 nucleotide sequence: TGCGCCAGCAGCCAAGATCTCAGGGGAGGCAATCAGCCCCAGCATTTT.

The count of this clonotype is one. V is TRBV29-1 and J is TRBJ2-3; no clear D. CDR3 length: 13 amino acids. Germline V gives CDR1 SQVTM, CDR2 ANQGSEA. V lost 5 bases, J lost 2 bases, and 11 bases lay in between. The CDR3 nucleotides read TGCAGCGTTACTATAGGGCCCACAGATACGCAGTATTTT. It codes for CSVTIGPTDTQYF.

The gene calls are TRBV30 and TRBJ2-3; 7 positions match TRBD2. Unmatched junction bases numbered 3, after V lost 5 bases and J lost 1 base. The length of the CDR3 is 13 residues. The germline V gene has CDR1 GTSNPN and CDR2 SVGIG (reference sequence). Here the CDR3 reads CAWERGGTDTQYF. Here the CDR3 DNA reads TGTGCCTGGGAGCGGGGCGGCACAGATACGCAGTATTTT.

The CDR3 spells CASSYSGTYPEKLFF. The CDR3 DNA sequence: TGTGCCAGCAGTTACTCGGGGACATACCCTGAAAAACTGTTTTTT. This chain joins TRBV6-5 and TRBJ1-4, with a possible D match to TRBD1 (6 bases). V lost 0 bases, J lost 7 bases, and 12 bases lay in between. Germline V gene sequence: CDR1 MNHEY, CDR2 SVGAGI. The CDR3 totals 15 residues.

The chain couples TRBV7-8 to TRBJ2-5; 9 bases are shared with TRBD2. Germline V gene lookup returns CDR1 SGHVS and CDR2 FQNEAQ. V dropped 3 bases and J dropped 1; count of bases not matched to a gene: 3. CDR3 length equals 15 residues. The CDR3 is CASSFGGRGQETQYF. The DNA of the CDR3 is TGTGCCAGCAGCTTCGGCGGGAGGGGCCAAGAGACCCAGTACTTC.

The chain joins TRBV14 to TRBJ1-3, with D possibly being TRBD1 (6 bases). Germline lookup yields CDR1 SGHDN and CDR2 FVKESK. The CDR3 spans 16 residues. The ends were cut back, 4 bases at V and 4 bases at J, with 17 bases in the middle. For the CDR3, the DNA is TGTGCCAGCAGCCTCATTGGAGGGGGATCAGGAAACACCATATATTTT. Translated: CASSLIGGGSGNTIYF.